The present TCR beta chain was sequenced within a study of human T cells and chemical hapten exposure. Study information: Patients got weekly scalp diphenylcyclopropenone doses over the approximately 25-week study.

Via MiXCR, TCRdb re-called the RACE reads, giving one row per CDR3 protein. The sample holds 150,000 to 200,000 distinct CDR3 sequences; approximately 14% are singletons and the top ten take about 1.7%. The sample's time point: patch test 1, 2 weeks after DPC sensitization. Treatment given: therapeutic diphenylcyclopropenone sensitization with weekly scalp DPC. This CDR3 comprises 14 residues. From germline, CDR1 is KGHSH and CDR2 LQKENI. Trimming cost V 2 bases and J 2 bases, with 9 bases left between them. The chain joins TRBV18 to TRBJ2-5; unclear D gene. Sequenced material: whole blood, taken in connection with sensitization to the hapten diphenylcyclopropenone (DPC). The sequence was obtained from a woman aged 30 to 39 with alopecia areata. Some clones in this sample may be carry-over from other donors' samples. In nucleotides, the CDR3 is TGTGCCAGCTCACCATGGGATCAACAAGAGACCCAGTACTTC. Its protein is CASSPWDQQETQYF.